This T cell receptor (beta chain) was recorded in a study of cytomegalovirus exposure and HLA in healthy donors. Study background: Unique TCR beta sequences numbering about 100 million came from roughly 180 million T cells in an earlier analysis.

PCR employed 60 Vbeta and 13 Jbeta primers. Produced via immunoSEQ multiplex PCR; TCRdb's table is partial and in-frame only. Among fewer than 250,000 clones listed, less than 85% were seen once. Looked up from germline, CDR1 is MGHDK and CDR2 is SYGVNS. The CDR3 is made up of 13 amino acids. Trimming shortened V by 4 bases and J by 3 bases, and 10 bases separated the two germline ends. Of note for this clone: The antigen is unknown.

Whole-study findings and limits: In a later analysis, HLA-associated beta chains showed higher expansion and lower generation probabilities than comparable chains. Later on, a genetic analysis was performed. It linked a missense variant in DCLRE1C with V- and J-gene trimming of TCR beta.

This chain joins TRBV25-1 and TRBJ2-7; D gene unclear. The specimen sequenced was PBMCs. The sequence derives from a young man in good health and CMV-seronegative. CDR3 in DNA: TGTGCCAGCAGTGCCTCCCAGTACTACGAGCAGTACTTC. This codes for CASSASQYYEQYF.